This TCR beta chain emerged from a study of post-analysis software for immune sequencing data. Included in the TCR beta cDNA libraries were unique molecular identifiers. One entry per CDR3 protein results from TCRdb running MiXCR on the PCR reads. The sample contains 740,000 or so distinct CDR3 sequences, approximately 53% of which appear only once. Study conclusions and caveats: TRBV5-6, TRBV5-1 and TRBV20-1 were among roughly five TRBV segments more frequent in patients than controls. Relative to controls, patients with multiple sclerosis showed significantly lower normalized Chao1 diversity.

The CDR3 length is 11 residues. The V gene's germline CDR1 is DFQATT and CDR2 SNEGSKA (reference sequence). V lost 5 bases, J lost 9 bases, and 11 bases lay in between. Note on this clonotype: Its antigen remains unknown.

The chain recombines TRBV20-1 with TRBJ2-1; D is uncertain. This TCR derives from a girl between 10 and 17 years old with multiple sclerosis. The sample taken for sequencing was blood. This chain's CDR3 is CSAPNPPEQFF. The CDR3 nucleotides are TGCAGTGCTCCGAATCCGCCTGAGCAGTTCTTC.